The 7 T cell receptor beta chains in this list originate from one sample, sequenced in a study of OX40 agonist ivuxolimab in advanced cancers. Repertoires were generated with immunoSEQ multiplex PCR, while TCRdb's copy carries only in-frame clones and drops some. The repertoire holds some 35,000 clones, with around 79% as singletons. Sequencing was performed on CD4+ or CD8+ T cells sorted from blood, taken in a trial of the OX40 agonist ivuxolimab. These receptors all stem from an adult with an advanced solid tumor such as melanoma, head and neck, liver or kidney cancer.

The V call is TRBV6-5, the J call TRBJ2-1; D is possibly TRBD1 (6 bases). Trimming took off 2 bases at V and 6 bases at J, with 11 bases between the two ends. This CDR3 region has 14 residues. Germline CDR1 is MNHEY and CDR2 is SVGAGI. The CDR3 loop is CASSYKGVFNEQFF. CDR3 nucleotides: TGTGCCAGCAGTTACAAGGGGGTTTTCAATGAGCAGTTCTTC.

The DNA of the CDR3 is TGTGCCAGCAGCTTCGGGGGACAGTTCTATGGCTACACCTTC. Translated: CASSFGGQFYGYTF. This chain uses TRBV5-4 with TRBJ1-2; 7 bases match TRBD1. V dropped 2 bases and J dropped 4; count of bases not matched to a gene: 5. CDR1 and CDR2 from the germline V gene are SGHNT and YYREEE (reference sequence). There are 14 residues in the CDR3.

The CDR3 protein is CASSESGVGSTEAFF. The CDR3 DNA sequence: TGTGCCAGCAGCGAAAGTGGGGTAGGGAGCACTGAAGCTTTCTTT. The chain carries TRBV2 and TRBJ1-1; D ambiguous. The CDR3 totals 15 residues. Trimming stripped 6 bases from V and 4 bases from J, with 18 bases between. The germline gives CDR1 SNHLY, CDR2 FYNNEI.

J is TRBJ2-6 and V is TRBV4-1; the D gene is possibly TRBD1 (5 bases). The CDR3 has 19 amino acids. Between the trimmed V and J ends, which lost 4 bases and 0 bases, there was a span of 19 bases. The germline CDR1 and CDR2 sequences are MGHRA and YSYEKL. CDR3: CASSRWETGPPSGANVLTF. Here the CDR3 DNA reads TGCGCCAGCAGCCGGTGGGAAACAGGCCCCCCCTCTGGGGCCAACGTCCTGACTTTC.

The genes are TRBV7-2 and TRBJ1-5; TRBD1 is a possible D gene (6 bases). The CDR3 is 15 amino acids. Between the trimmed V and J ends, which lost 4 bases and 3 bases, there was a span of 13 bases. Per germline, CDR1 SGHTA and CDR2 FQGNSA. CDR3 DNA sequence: TGTGCCAGCAGCTCCAGCGGACAGTTCAATCAGCCCCAGCATTTT. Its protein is CASSSSGQFNQPQHF.

The CDR3: CASSYRQGAEVEQYF. The CDR3 DNA sequence: TGTGCCAGCAGTTACCGACAGGGGGCAGAGGTCGAGCAGTACTTC. The V and J genes are TRBV27 and TRBJ2-7; the match to TRBD1 covers 10 bases. The CDR3 is made up of 15 amino acids. Looked up from germline, CDR1 is MNHEY and CDR2 is SMNVEV (reference sequence). With 4 bases clipped from V and 6 bases from J, the junction kept 9 bases outside the gene matches.

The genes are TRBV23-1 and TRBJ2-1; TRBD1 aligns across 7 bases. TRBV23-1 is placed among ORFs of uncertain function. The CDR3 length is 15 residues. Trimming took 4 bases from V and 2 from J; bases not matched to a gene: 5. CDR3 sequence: CASSLQGYPYNEQFF. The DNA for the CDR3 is TGCGCCAGCAGTCTACAGGGGTACCCCTACAATGAGCAGTTCTTC.